This T cell receptor beta chain originates from a study of shared clonotypes between healthy human individuals. Sorted-subset replicate PCR reactions contained roughly 210 ng DNA, corresponding to some 29,000 T cell genomes. Assay: immunoSEQ multiplex PCR; the TCRdb copy retains only in-frame clones and omits some. In the table there are around 100,000 clones, about 72% of which are singletons. CDR3 length: 15 amino acids. V shed 2 bases and J shed 6 bases, with 16 bases lying between them. CDR1 and CDR2 from the germline V gene are MNHEY and SVGAGI. Sequencing used memory CD8+ T cells sorted from blood. Noted subset: CD45RO+ cells pooled with CCR7-negative TemRA cells. The sequence came from a woman aged 25-40 years in good health. The chain is built from TRBV6-5 and TRBJ1-1, with D perhaps TRBD1 (6 bases). CDR3 bases: TGTGCCAGCAGTTACATGTCAACAGGGCCATCTGAAGCTTTCTTT. Its translation: CASSYMSTGPSEAFF.